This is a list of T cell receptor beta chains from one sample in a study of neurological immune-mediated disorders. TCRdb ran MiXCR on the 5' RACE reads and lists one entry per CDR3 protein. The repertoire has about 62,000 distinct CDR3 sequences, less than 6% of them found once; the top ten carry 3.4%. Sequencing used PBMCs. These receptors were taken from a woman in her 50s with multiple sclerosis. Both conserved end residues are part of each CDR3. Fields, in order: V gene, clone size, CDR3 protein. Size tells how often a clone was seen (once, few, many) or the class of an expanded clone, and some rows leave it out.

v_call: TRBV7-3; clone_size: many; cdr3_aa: CASSLGLALYNEQFF
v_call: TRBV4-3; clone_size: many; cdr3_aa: CASSRGPKKGKLFF
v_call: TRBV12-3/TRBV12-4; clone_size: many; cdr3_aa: CASSFDLGAVSGNTIYF
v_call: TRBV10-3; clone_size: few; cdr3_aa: CAISESRVGPVGYTF
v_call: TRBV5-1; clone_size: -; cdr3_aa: CASSLEGNSNQPQNF
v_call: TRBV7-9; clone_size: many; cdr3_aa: CASSLNTPHYGYTF
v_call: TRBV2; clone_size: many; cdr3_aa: CASTFEAGNEQFF
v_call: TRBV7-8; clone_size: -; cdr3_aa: CASSPQQGQETQYF
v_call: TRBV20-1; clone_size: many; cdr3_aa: CSARVPNYNEQFF
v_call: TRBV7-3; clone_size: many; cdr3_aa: CASSYGGGYGYTF
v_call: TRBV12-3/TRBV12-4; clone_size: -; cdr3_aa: CASSYGLEKETQYF
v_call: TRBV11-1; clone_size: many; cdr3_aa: CASSLAGHPQETQYF
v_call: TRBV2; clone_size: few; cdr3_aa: CASSAEGSSYNSPLNF
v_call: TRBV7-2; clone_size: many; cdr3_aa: CASRIAGGSQETQYF
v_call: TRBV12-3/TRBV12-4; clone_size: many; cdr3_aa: CASLRVAGELFF
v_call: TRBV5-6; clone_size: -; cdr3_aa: CASSYPGTYNEQFF